These 15 T cell receptor beta chains share one sample of origin, sequenced in a study of OX40 agonist ivuxolimab in advanced cancers. The data were produced by immunoSEQ multiplex PCR, yet TCRdb's version contains in-frame clones alone and is incomplete. The sample records approximately 82,000 clones, about four fifths being singletons. Here the sequenced sample was CD4+ or CD8+ T cells sorted from blood, taken in a trial of the OX40 agonist ivuxolimab. Every receptor here comes from an adult with an advanced solid tumor such as melanoma, head and neck, liver or kidney cancer.

This chain uses TRBV4-1 with TRBJ1-2; 7 nucleotides match TRBD1. V trimming: 8 bases; J trimming: 0 bases; junction bases outside the gene matches: 12. Germline values: CDR1 MGHRA, CDR2 YSYEKL. The CDR3 totals 16 residues. The CDR3 DNA reads TGCGCCAGCGCCACTTCCCGGACAGGACCTAACTATGGCTACACCTTC. Protein product: CASATSRTGPNYGYTF.

A note on this clone: The sample carries other DNA sequences with the same CDR3. This chain links TRBV27 with TRBJ1-2; D not certain. This CDR3 is 12 amino acids long. Germline V gives CDR1 MNHEY, CDR2 SMNVEV (reference sequence). The V end lost 5 bases, the J end lost 4 bases, and 8 bases lay between the germline ends. CDR3 DNA sequence: TGTGCCAGCAGTACCGGGCCCTATGGCTACACCTTC. Encoded protein: CASSTGPYGYTF.

V usage is TRBV7-9 and J usage is TRBJ1-1; D is undetermined. V lost 2 bases and J 5 bases, leaving 6 bases between the germline ends. Germline V CDR1 and CDR2: SEHNR, FQNEAQ (reference sequence). The CDR3 loop spans 12 amino acids. The CDR3 coding sequence is TGTGCCAGCAGCTTAATTGCGACTGAAGCTTTCTTT. Translated, it gives CASSLIATEAFF.

The chain uses TRBV5-4 and TRBJ2-1; maybe TRBD2 (5 bases). CDR1 SGHNT and CDR2 YYREEE come from the germline V gene (reference sequence). This CDR3 contains 15 residues. Trimming pared 2 bases from V and 3 bases from J, leaving 12 bases between. The CDR3 DNA is TGTGCCAGCAGCTTTAAATCCGGGGACTACAATGAGCAGTTCTTC. Encoded protein: CASSFKSGDYNEQFF.

The table lists this clone with a count of one. The rearrangement uses TRBV13 and TRBJ2-3, with D perhaps TRBD1 (5 bases). Per germline, CDR1 PRHDT and CDR2 FYEKMQ (reference sequence). Deletions cut 0 bases from V and 0 bases from J, with 7 bases between. The CDR3 sequence is 15 residues long. In nucleotides, the CDR3 is TGTGCCAGCAGCTTAGGGGGGCCCAGCACAGATACGCAGTATTTT. It specifies CASSLGGPSTDTQYF.

The V and J genes are TRBV5-4 and TRBJ2-7; TRBD2 might be the D (5 bases). The CDR3 extends over 14 amino acids. Germline assignment: CDR1 SGHNT and CDR2 YYREEE (reference sequence). V dropped 5 bases and J dropped 4 bases, with 16 bases sitting between them. CDR3 region: CASSLVGESYEQYF. CDR3 sequence (DNA): TGTGCCAGCAGTCTTGTTGGGGAGAGTTACGAGCAGTACTTC.

The chain has TRBV7-6 and TRBJ2-3; maybe TRBD1 (6 bases). Germline CDR1 SGHVS, CDR2 FNYEAQ. V lost 3 bases and J 4 bases, leaving 8 bases between the germline ends. This CDR3 has 13 residues. The CDR3 protein is CASSFNRADTQYF. The DNA for the CDR3 is TGTGCCAGCAGCTTCAACAGGGCAGATACGCAGTATTTT.

V is TRBV15 and J is TRBJ1-4; TRBD1 might be the D (6 bases). Trimming took 1 base from V and 6 from J, leaving 15 bases between them. The CDR3 contains 16 residues. Germline values: CDR1 LNHNV, CDR2 YYDKDF (reference sequence). The DNA for the CDR3 is TGTGCCACCAGCAGAGGTGATCTCTGGGGGCATGAAAAACTGTTTTTT. Its protein is CATSRGDLWGHEKLFF.

CDR3 region: CASSLVGTSVGEQFF. Here the CDR3 DNA reads TGTGCCAGCAGCTTAGTCGGGACTAGCGTTGGTGAGCAGTTCTTC. The V gene is TRBV7-2, the J gene TRBJ2-1, with 10 bases lining up with TRBD2. Germline V CDR1 and CDR2: SGHTA, FQGNSA. CDR3 length: 15 residues. The junction had 6 bases not matched to a gene; V was cut back by 1 base and J by 9 bases.

This rearrangement joins TRBV5-4 to TRBJ2-2, with a weak D call TRBD1 (5 bases). There are 14 residues in the CDR3. V lost 3 bases, J lost 6 bases, and 12 bases lay in between. Germline V gene data show CDR1 as SGHNT and CDR2 as YYREEE (reference sequence). The CDR3 reads CASSSQGFPGELFF. The CDR3 nucleotides are TGTGCCAGCAGCTCGCAGGGTTTTCCCGGGGAGCTGTTTTTT.

The chain uses TRBV30 and TRBJ1-1; D is possibly TRBD1 (6 bases). Trimming took off 3 bases at V and 3 bases at J, with 14 bases between the two ends. CDR3 length: 14 residues. Germline assignment: CDR1 GTSNPN and CDR2 SVGIG (reference sequence). The CDR3 DNA sequence: TGTGCCTGGAGCTTCCAGGGGCGTGACACTGAAGCTTTCTTT. Translation: CAWSFQGRDTEAFF.

This chain connects TRBV4-2 to TRBJ2-5; D is ambiguous. CDR1 LGHNA and CDR2 YNFKEQ come from the germline V gene. The CDR3 spans 14 residues. V dropped 1 base and J dropped 2 bases, with 8 bases sitting between them. This chain's CDR3 is CASSQVTEQETQYF. In nucleotides, the CDR3 is TGTGCCAGCAGCCAAGTGACGGAACAAGAGACCCAGTACTTC.

This clone was seen once. J is TRBJ2-6 and V is TRBV9, with 10 bases aligning to TRBD1. V was pared by 4 bases and J by 2 bases, with 9 bases of the junction left unmatched. CDR3 length equals 18 residues. Germline values: CDR1 SGDLS, CDR2 YYNGEE. The CDR3 here is CASSPVRQGAAGANVLTF. CDR3 bases: TGTGCCAGCAGCCCAGTGCGACAGGGGGCGGCTGGGGCCAACGTCCTGACTTTC. Complete variable domain (other parts from reference TRBV9 and TRBJ2-6): DSGVTQTPKHLITATGQRVTLRCSPRSGDLSVYWYQQSLDQGLQFLIQYYNGEERAKGNILERFSAQQFPDLHSELNLSSLELGDSALYFCASSPVRQGAAGANVLTFGAGSRLTVL.

This chain connects TRBV5-1 to TRBJ2-3; 14 nucleotides align to TRBD2. V lost 2 bases, J lost 4 bases, and 9 bases stayed unmatched. Germline V gene lookup returns CDR1 SGHRS and CDR2 YFSETQ. This CDR3 is 18 amino acids long. CDR3: CASSLEPGLAGEADTQYF. Written as DNA, the CDR3 is TGCGCCAGCAGCTTAGAACCGGGACTAGCGGGAGAGGCAGATACGCAGTATTTT.

V is TRBV11-2 and J is TRBJ2-3; D is unclear. There are 12 residues in the CDR3. V lost 3 bases and J lost 3, with 4 bases in between. Germline V CDR1 and CDR2: SGHAT, FQNNGV. The CDR3 region is CASSFGTDTQYF. CDR3 DNA: TGTGCCAGCAGCTTCGGGACAGATACGCAGTATTTT. The whole variable domain, filled in from reference TRBV11-2 and TRBJ2-3, reads EAGVAQSPRYKIIEKRQSVAFWCNPISGHATLYWYQQILGQGPKLLIQFQNNGVVDDSQLPKDRFSAERLKGVDSTLKIQPAKLEDSAVYLCASSFGTDTQYFGPGTRLTVL.